Listed below are T cell receptor beta chains from one sample, sequenced in a study of blood T cell repertoires in COVID-19. Data came from immunoSEQ multiplex PCR; TCRdb stores just in-frame clones and leaves some out. The sample shows approximately 94,000 clones, just under 85% of them seen only once. The source material was peripheral blood. All receptors derive from a man aged 50-60 years with active or convalescent COVID-19. CDR3s leave out the opening cysteine and the closing phenylalanine or tryptophan.

TRBJ2-4 TRBV10-3 AISEPGTESQY
TRBJ1-1 TRBV6-5 ASSRERNTEAF
TRBJ2-7 TRBV6-5 ASRVAGGSYEQY
TRBJ2-5 TRBV2 ASRAGTDQETQY
TRBJ2-7 TRBV6-6 ASSQAQRDEQY
TRBJ1-2 TRBV2 ASSEESGTDPFYGYT
TRBJ2-7 TRBV10-3 AISGDSLSSYEQY
TRBJ2-3 TRBV20-1 RVAGTDTQY
TRBJ2-6 TRBV5-8 ASSSGPSGANVLT
TRBJ2-3 TRBV7-6 ASSSYPREGVTDTQY
TRBJ2-7 TRBV29-1 SVEDGRASYEQY
TRBJ2-7 TRBV7-3 ASSLATKFAYEQY
TRBJ1-5 TRBV6-5 ASSNKIREQPQH